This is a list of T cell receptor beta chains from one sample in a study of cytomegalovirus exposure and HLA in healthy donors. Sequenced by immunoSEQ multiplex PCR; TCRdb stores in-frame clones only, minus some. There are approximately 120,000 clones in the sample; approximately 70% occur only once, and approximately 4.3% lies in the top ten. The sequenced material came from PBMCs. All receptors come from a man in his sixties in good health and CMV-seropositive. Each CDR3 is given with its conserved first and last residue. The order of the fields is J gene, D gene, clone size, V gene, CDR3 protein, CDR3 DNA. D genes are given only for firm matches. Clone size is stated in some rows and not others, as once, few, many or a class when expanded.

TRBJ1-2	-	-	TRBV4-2	CATSPVGDDGYTF	TGTGCCACGTCGCCAGTGGGAGATGATGGCTACACCTTC
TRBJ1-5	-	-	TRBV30	CAWRAGENQPQHF	TGTGCCTGGAGAGCAGGGGAGAATCAGCCCCAGCATTTT
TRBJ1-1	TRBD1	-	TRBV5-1	CASSWKGADTEAFF	TGCGCCAGCAGCTGGAAGGGGGCTGACACTGAAGCTTTCTTT
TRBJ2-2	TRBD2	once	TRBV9	CASSVASGANTGELFF	TGTGCCAGCAGCGTAGCTAGCGGGGCGAACACCGGGGAGCTGTTTTTT
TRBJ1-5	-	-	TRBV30	CAWEGGNQPQHF	TGTGCCTGGGAAGGGGGCAATCAGCCCCAGCATTTT
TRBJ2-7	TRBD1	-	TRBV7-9	CASSLGGQGISYEQYF	TGTGCCAGCAGCTTAGGTGGACAGGGAATTTCCTACGAGCAGTACTTC
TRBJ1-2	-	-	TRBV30	CAWSVKGGGGYTF	TGTGCCTGGAGTGTTAAGGGAGGGGGTGGCTACACCTTC
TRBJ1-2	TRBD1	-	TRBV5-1	CASRIRGTYGYTF	TGCGCCAGCAGGATCAGGGGGACCTATGGCTACACCTTC
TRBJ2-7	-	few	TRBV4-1	CASSLIIAEGEQYF	TGCGCCAGCAGCCTAATAATAGCCGAAGGCGAGCAGTACTTC
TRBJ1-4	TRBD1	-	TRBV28	CASSSTSGTGFWATNEKLFF	TGTGCCAGCAGTTCAACCTCCGGGACAGGGTTTTGGGCAACTAATGAAAAACTGTTTTTT
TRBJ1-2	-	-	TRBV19	CASSRFVRPYGYTF	TGTGCCAGTAGCCGATTCGTCAGGCCCTATGGCTACACCTTC
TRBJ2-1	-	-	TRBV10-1	CASSGERRYNEQFF	TGCGCCAGTTCAGGGGAACGACGATACAATGAGCAGTTCTTC
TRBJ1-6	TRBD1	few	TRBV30	CAWSRQGAVGNSPLHF	TGTGCCTGGAGTAGACAGGGGGCGGTGGGAAATTCACCCCTCCACTTT
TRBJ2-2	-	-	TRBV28	CASSLQGTGELFF	TGTGCCAGCAGTTTACAGGGCACCGGGGAGCTGTTTTTT
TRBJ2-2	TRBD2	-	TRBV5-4	CASSSRSGGTGELFF	TGTGCCAGCAGCTCACGTAGCGGGGGCACCGGGGAGCTGTTTTTT
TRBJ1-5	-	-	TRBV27	CASTSGGGGPQHF	TGTGCCAGCACATCCGGGGGAGGAGGGCCCCAGCATTTT
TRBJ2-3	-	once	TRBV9	CASSVWQVADTQYF	TGTGCCAGCAGCGTATGGCAGGTCGCAGATACGCAGTATTTT
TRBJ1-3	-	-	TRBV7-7	CASSLNEGNTIYF	TGTGCTAGCAGCTTAAATGAGGGAAACACCATATATTTT
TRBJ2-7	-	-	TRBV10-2	CASIEGRSSYEQYF	TGCGCCAGCATAGAAGGGAGGAGCTCCTACGAGCAGTACTTC
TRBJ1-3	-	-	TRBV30	CAWSEGDSGNTIYF	TGTGCCTGGAGTGAGGGGGACTCTGGAAACACCATATATTTT
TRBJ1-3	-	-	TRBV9	CASSVESGYGNTIYF	TGTGCCAGCAGCGTAGAATCCGGGTACGGAAACACCATATATTTT
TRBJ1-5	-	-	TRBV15	CATSRDEGVLNQPQHF	TGTGCCACCAGCAGAGATGAGGGTGTCCTCAATCAGCCCCAGCATTTT
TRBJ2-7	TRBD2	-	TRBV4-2	CASSQVGAGVTYEQYF	TGTGCCAGCAGCCAAGTGGGCGCGGGGGTAACCTACGAGCAGTACTTC
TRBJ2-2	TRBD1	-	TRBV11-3	CASSRDRASGELFF	TGTGCCAGCAGCAGGGACAGGGCTTCCGGGGAGCTGTTTTTT
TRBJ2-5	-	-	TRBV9	CASSVGPGLNQETQYF	TGTGCCAGCAGCGTAGGTCCAGGGCTGAATCAAGAGACCCAGTACTTC
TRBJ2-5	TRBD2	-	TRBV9	CASSVGNSGGLQETQYF	TGTGCCAGCAGCGTAGGTAATAGCGGGGGGCTTCAAGAGACCCAGTACTTC
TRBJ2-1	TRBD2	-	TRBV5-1	CASSLVLAGGEQFF	TGCGCCAGCAGCTTGGTCCTAGCGGGGGGCGAGCAGTTCTTC
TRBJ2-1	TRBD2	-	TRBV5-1	CASSPWGSGGDSYNEQFF	TGCGCCAGCAGCCCCTGGGGTAGCGGGGGAGATTCCTACAATGAGCAGTTCTTC
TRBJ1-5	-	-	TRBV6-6	CASALRENQPQHF	TGTGCCAGCGCCCTGCGGGAGAATCAGCCCCAGCATTTT
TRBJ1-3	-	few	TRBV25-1	CASSEPGRNTIYF	TGTGCCAGCAGTGAACCAGGGAGAAACACCATATATTTT
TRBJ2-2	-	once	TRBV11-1	CASSPRTEGTGELFF	TGTGCCAGCAGCCCCCGGACAGAAGGCACCGGGGAGCTGTTTTTT
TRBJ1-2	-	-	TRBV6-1	CASANQGSRNYGYTF	TGTGCCAGCGCGAATCAGGGTTCACGGAACTATGGCTACACCTTC
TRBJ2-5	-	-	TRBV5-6	CASSLGLARETQYF	TGTGCCAGCAGCTTGGGGCTAGCGCGAGAGACCCAGTACTTC
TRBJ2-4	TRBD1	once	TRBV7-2	CASSPVHRGHIQYF	TGTGCCAGCAGCCCAGTGCACAGGGGGCACATTCAGTACTTC
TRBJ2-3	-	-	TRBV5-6	CASSARLRGGLADTQYF	TGTGCCAGCAGCGCCCGCCTGAGGGGGGGCCTCGCAGATACGCAGTATTTT
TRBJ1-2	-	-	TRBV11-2	CASSLRGGYGYTF	TGTGCCAGCAGCTTGCGGGGGGGCTATGGCTACACCTTC
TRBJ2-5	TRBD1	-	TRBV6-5	CASSYWTGAQETQYF	TGTGCCAGCAGTTACTGGACAGGGGCCCAAGAGACCCAGTACTTC
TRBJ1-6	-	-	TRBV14	CASSVAIDRNSPLHF	TGTGCCAGCAGCGTCGCGATTGACAGGAATTCACCCCTCCACTTT
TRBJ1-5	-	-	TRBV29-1	CSVATGFNQPQHF	TGCAGCGTTGCAACGGGTTTCAATCAGCCCCAGCATTTT
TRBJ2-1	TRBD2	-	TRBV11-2	CASSPISGGPHNEQFF	TGTGCCAGCAGCCCAATTAGCGGGGGGCCCCACAATGAGCAGTTCTTC
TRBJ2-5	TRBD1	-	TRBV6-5	CASSYRGTVMETQYF	TGTGCCAGCAGTTACAGGGGGACAGTCATGGAGACCCAGTACTTC
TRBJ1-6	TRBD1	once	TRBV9	CASSPSGDRGSPLHF	TGTGCCAGCAGCCCCTCCGGGGACAGGGGTTCACCCCTCCACTTT
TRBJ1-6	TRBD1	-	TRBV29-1	CSVEVPRTGTGFNSPLHF	TGCAGCGTTGAAGTTCCCCGAACCGGGACAGGGTTTAATTCACCCCTCCACTTT
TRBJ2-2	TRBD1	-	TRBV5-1	CASSLQGAPGELFF	TGCGCCAGCAGCTTGCAGGGGGCTCCCGGGGAGCTGTTTTTT
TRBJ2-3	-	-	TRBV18	CASSPQGTDTQYF	TGTGCCAGCTCACCTCAGGGAACAGATACGCAGTATTTT
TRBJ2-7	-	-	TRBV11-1	CASSSDPIARQLSYEQYF	TGTGCCAGCAGCTCCGACCCCATAGCGCGTCAACTGTCCTACGAGCAGTACTTC
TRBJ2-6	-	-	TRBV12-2	CASRLARDILSGANVLTF	TGTGCAAGTCGCTTAGCCCGGGACATCCTCTCTGGGGCCAACGTCCTGACTTTC